The following is a T cell receptor beta chain sequence with its context. This receptor's antigen is unknown. No base quality values were provided; no much bigger clone lies one nucleotide off. This sample is drawn from a study of post-analysis software for immune sequencing data (dated by TCRdb to about 2015). Regarding the study in general: Relapsing-remitting, secondary progressive and progressive-relapsing multiple sclerosis were recorded as disease courses, and subtype annotation was lacking for some patients. The patient repertoires were compared against approximately ten previously published healthy control repertoires obtained from donors aged roughly 6 to 25 years. A subset of samples was prepared in parallel using single-end sample barcoding, then pooled and co-amplified after Illumina adapter ligation. Study-wide conclusions, independent of this receptor: Significantly lower normalized Chao1 diversity was found in multiple sclerosis patients than in controls, suggesting substantial peripheral T-cell clonal expansion. Patients showed significantly higher frequencies than controls for 4 or 5 TRBV segments, among them TRBV5-6, TRBV5-1 and TRBV20-1. The control group was slightly older than the multiple sclerosis patient group. When samples were clustered directly using the F measure, samples prepared in the same batch co-clustered strongly, which prompted a batch-effect correction.

The library was built by means of PCR. This sample was sequenced with an Illumina HiSeq 2500. Unique molecular identifiers were incorporated into TCR beta cDNA libraries to reduce PCR and sequencing biases. Every 1 to 10 million input T cells yielded 500,000 or so cDNA molecules, meaning each molecule approximated one T cell. The patient libraries were prepared and sequenced using the same protocol as the earlier healthy control dataset. Samples belonging to the same batch were prepared together, multiplexed and sequenced on a shared HiSeq lane. The source study handled its data this way. Raw barcoded reads were processed with MIGEC, and single-read molecular identifier groups were discarded before consensus assembly and CDR3 extraction. Clonotype tables were post-analysed with VDJtools, normalizing diversity by down-sampling all datasets to the smallest sample size. To correct batch-related cross-sample contamination, repertoire overlap clustering matched CDR3 amino acid sequences but not nucleotide sequences. TCRdb reprocessing: public reads trimmed at Q25 with fastp, clones called with MiXCR, in-frame beta chains kept. Entries are consolidated by CDR3 protein sequence, retaining the most common genes and DNA. Clone size and V and J calls follow TCRdb, not the original study. The sample data list 650,000 to 850,000 distinct CDR3 sequences, and roughly 58% of these were observed just once. The top ten hold approximately 4.5% of the sample.

TCR beta repertoires were profiled from peripheral blood of roughly 13 young patients with multiple sclerosis to demonstrate the VDJtools post-analysis software. The multiple sclerosis patients were children and adolescents between roughly 6 and 16 years of age. According to the germline V gene, CDR1 reads SGHTS and CDR2 reads YDEGEE. Trimming takes 1 base from V and 0 bases from J, and the germline ends sit 11 bases apart. Including the terminal cysteine and phenylalanine, the CDR3 comprises 16 residues. Just CDR3 DNA is preserved here, 48 bases in frame from base 1. Sequencing used blood. The sequence was obtained from a girl aged 10 to 17 with multiple sclerosis. Here the chain combines TRBV5-8 and TRBJ1-5, with the D gene not clear enough to name. The nucleotides read TGTGCCAGCAGCTTGCCCAGGCGGATTAGCAATCAGCCCCAGCATTTT. Its protein reads: CASSLPRRISNQPQHF.